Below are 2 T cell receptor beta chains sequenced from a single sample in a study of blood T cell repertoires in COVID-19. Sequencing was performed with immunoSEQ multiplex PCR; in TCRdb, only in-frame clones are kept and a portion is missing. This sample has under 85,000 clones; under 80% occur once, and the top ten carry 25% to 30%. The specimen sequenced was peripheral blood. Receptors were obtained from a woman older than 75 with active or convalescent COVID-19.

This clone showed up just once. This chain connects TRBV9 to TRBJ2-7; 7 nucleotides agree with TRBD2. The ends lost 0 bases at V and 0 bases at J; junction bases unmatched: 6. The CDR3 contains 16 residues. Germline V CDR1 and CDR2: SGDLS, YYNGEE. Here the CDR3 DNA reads TGTGCCAGCAGCGTAGGGGAGGGGAGCAGCTCCTACGAGCAGTACTTC. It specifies CASSVGEGSSSYEQYF.

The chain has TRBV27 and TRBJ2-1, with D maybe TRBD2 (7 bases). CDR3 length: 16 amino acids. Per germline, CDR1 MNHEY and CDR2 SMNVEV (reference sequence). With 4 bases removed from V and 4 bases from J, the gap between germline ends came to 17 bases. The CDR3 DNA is TGTGCCAGCAGTTGGGGGGGGGCTAAGCAGTACAATGAGCAGTTCTTC. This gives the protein CASSWGGAKQYNEQFF.